In its sample, the clone carrying this TCR beta chain was seen a few times. The antigen is unknown. These data belong to a study of beta chain features in type 1 diabetes. Findings of the study overall: Among all four CD4+ subsets, Type 1 diabetes patients had TCRB CDR3s that were moderately but significantly shorter.

Trimming pared 4 bases from V and 3 bases from J, leaving 10 bases between. Looked up from germline, CDR1 is SEHNR and CDR2 is FQNEAQ (reference sequence). This CDR3 region has 14 residues. Sorting of CD4+ naive, central memory, regulatory and stem cell-like memory cells was performed via CD45RO/CCR7/CD25/CD127/CD95/CD27. The authors reverse transcribed all of the isolated RNA, so sequencing captured expressed TCRB transcripts. The data were produced by immunoSEQ multiplex PCR, yet TCRdb's version contains in-frame clones alone and is incomplete. This sample has about 160,000 clones, with roughly 59% found just once.

V usage is TRBV7-9 and J usage is TRBJ1-3; perhaps TRBD1 as D (6 bases). Material for sequencing was naive CD4+ T cells from blood. This TCR was sampled from a man aged 25-40 years with type 1 diabetes. The CDR3 region is CASSYRDIGNTIYF. CDR3 coding DNA: TGTGCCAGCAGCTACCGGGACATTGGAAACACCATATATTTT.